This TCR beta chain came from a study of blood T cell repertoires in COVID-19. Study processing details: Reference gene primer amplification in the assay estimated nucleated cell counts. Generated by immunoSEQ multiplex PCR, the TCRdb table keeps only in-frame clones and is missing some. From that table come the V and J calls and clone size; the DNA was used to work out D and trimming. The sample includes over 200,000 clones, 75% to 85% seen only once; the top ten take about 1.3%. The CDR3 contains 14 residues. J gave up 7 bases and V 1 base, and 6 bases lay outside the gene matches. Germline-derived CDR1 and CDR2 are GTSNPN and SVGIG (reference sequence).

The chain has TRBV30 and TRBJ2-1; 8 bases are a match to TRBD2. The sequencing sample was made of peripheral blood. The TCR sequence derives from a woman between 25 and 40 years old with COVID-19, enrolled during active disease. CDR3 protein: CAWSGRGLENEQFF. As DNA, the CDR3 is TGTGCCTGGAGTGGCCGGGGACTAGAGAATGAGCAGTTCTTC.